The source of this T cell receptor beta chain is a study of molecular identifiers for immune sequencing clone quantification. About the study: Four of five RNA aliquots from approximately 22,000 or 94,000 naive CD8 T cells were sequenced.

This clonotype was seen more than once but under ten times. The antigen is not known. Bulk TCR libraries were made with methods that had been previously described and with listed TCR primers. TCRdb recomputed calls from the PCR reads with MiXCR, one row per CDR3 protein. The repertoire holds under 600,000 distinct CDR3 sequences, with about 25% as singletons. Study results and limitations: Clones of above 20 RNA copies carried over 99% of effector molecules; in naive cells they carried under 1%.

The CDR3 runs to 12 residues. CDR1 is SNHLY and CDR2 is FYNNEI in the germline V gene. The sample taken for sequencing was naive CD8+ T cells from blood, with Jurkat cell RNA spiked in. The subset denotes: FACS-sorted CD8+CD4-CCR7+CD45RA+ naive T cells. The V and J genes are TRBV2 and TRBJ2-5; D is perhaps TRBD2 (5 bases). This sequence was found in a human donor in good health. Some libraries in this study had Jurkat cell RNA spiked in. Here the CDR3 reads CGGSEGQETQYF. The CDR3 DNA sequence: TGTGGCGGGTCCGAGGGACAAGAGACCCAGTACTTC.